This TCR beta chain was sequenced for a study of regulatory T cells in long-lasting Graves disease. Described time point: newly diagnosed GD, antithyroid drugs for less than 3 months. From RNA extracted from PBMCs, the TCR library was made. This clonotype was seen at least ten times. TCR beta libraries were built with iRepertoire HTBI primers and Arm-PCR of CDR3 regions. Each CDR3 protein is one row after TCRdb ran MiXCR on the multiplex PCR reads. There are around 480,000 distinct CDR3 sequences in the sample; roughly 15% occur only once, and approximately 12% lies in the top ten. Trimming left V 4 bases short and J 5 bases short, with 17 bases between. The germline CDR1 and CDR2 sequences are MNHEY and SVGAGI. This CDR3 spans 15 amino acids. These data are also associated with another study on T cells in Graves' hyperthyroidism and ophthalmopathy.

The clonotype originates from a man between 35 and 55 years old with Graves disease. The chain uses TRBV6-5 and TRBJ1-1; a possible D gene is TRBD1 (6 bases). The specimen comprised peripheral blood mononuclear cells (PBMCs), sampled at new diagnosis, from a patient treated with antithyroid drugs. CDR3 sequence (DNA): TGTGCCAGCAGTTTACTGGCAGGGGCTGCAACTGAAGCTTTCTTT. Translated, it gives CASSLLAGAATEAFF.